The 11 T cell receptor beta chains listed next were all sequenced from one sample in a study of T cell repertoires in cytomegalovirus infection. TCRdb independently ran MiXCR on the reads; one entry per CDR3 protein. This repertoire shows approximately 730,000 distinct CDR3 sequences, 25% to 30% found once; its top ten account for 13%. Antigens for these TCRs are unknown. The input for sequencing was cultured CD8+ T cells from PBMCs, taken from culture after CMV antigen stimulation. Source of these receptors: a human donor in good health (CMV status not recorded). Some clones in this sample may be carry-over from other donors' samples.

Only a few counts were recorded for this clonotype. The J gene is TRBJ2-1, the V gene TRBV12-5; no reliable D call. The CDR3 has 16 amino acids. From germline, CDR1 is LGHNT and CDR2 FRNRAP. V lost 3 bases to trimming and J lost 0 bases, with 12 bases between them. The CDR3 spells CASGFQTSSSYNEQFF. CDR3 nucleotide sequence: TGTGCTAGTGGTTTCCAGACATCTAGCTCCTACAATGAGCAGTTCTTC.

The chain carries TRBV11-2 and TRBJ2-1; D not resolved. Looked up from germline, CDR1 is SGHAT and CDR2 is FQNNGV. This CDR3 has 14 residues. V was trimmed by 2 bases and J by 9 bases, leaving 14 bases between them. DNA of the CDR3: TGTGCCAGCAGCTTAAATGTATACTACGGTGAGCAGTTCTTC. Translation: CASSLNVYYGEQFF.

This clonotype was seen a handful of times. V usage is TRBV2 and J usage is TRBJ1-5, with unresolved D. The CDR3 totals 15 residues. Germline V gene sequence: CDR1 SNHLY, CDR2 FYNNEI. V was trimmed by 4 bases and J by 0 bases, leaving 10 bases between them. The CDR3 DNA sequence: TGTGCCAGCAGTGTGTTAGGTTATAGCAATCAGCCCCAGCATTTT. Translating gives CASSVLGYSNQPQHF.

The CDR3: CASSRGGPTYNEQFF. The CDR3, as DNA: TGTGCCAGCAGTAGGGGAGGGCCTACCTACAATGAGCAGTTCTTC. This chain joins TRBV6-5 and TRBJ2-1; 7 nucleotides line up with TRBD2. Trimming took 5 bases from V and 2 from J; bases not matched to a gene: 6. From germline, CDR1 is MNHEY and CDR2 SVGAGI. The CDR3 has 15 residues.

This clonotype was observed a few times. The chain carries TRBV6-2 or TRBV6-3 and TRBJ2-5; D not certain. The CDR3 length is 13 residues. Germline assignment: CDR1 MNHEY and CDR2 SVGEGT. Trimming pared 5 bases from V and 5 bases from J, leaving 12 bases between. This CDR3 is CASSAQMRETQYF. CDR3 in DNA: TGTGCCAGCAGTGCCCAGATGAGGGAGACCCAGTACTTC.

V usage is TRBV6-2 or TRBV6-3 and J usage is TRBJ1-5, with 11 bases that match TRBD1. V was clipped by 7 bases and J by 2 bases; unmatched bases: 7. Per the germline V gene, CDR1 is MNHEY and CDR2 is SVGEGT. There are 16 residues in the CDR3. The CDR3 loop is CASNRPGQGGNQPQHF. As DNA, the CDR3 is TGTGCCAGCAATCGGCCGGGACAGGGGGGCAATCAGCCCCAGCATTTT.

Only a few counts were recorded for this clonotype. The rearrangement links TRBV7-9 to TRBJ1-2; 7 nucleotides align to TRBD1. Germline V gene lookup returns CDR1 SEHNR and CDR2 FQNEAQ (reference sequence). The V gene end was trimmed by 5 bases and the J gene end by 5 bases; junction bases not matched to a gene: 11. The CDR3 is 15 amino acids. Here the CDR3 reads CASSIGRDSRYGYTF. The DNA for the CDR3 is TGTGCCAGCAGCATAGGGAGGGACAGTCGTTATGGCTACACCTTC.

This clonotype turned up a few times. This CDR3 reads CASSLASLNTGELFF. Written as DNA, the CDR3 is TGTGCCAGCAGCTTAGCAAGCCTCAACACCGGGGAGCTGTTTTTT. The V call is TRBV7-9, the J call TRBJ2-2; D remains ambiguous. There are 15 residues in the CDR3. The V and J ends lost 0 bases and 2 bases respectively, with 7 bases between them. The germline V gene has CDR1 SEHNR and CDR2 FQNEAQ (reference sequence).

The chain carries TRBV7-9 and TRBJ2-1; D not certain. Trimming stripped 5 bases from V and 8 bases from J, with 7 bases between. This CDR3 comprises 11 residues. Germline lookup yields CDR1 SEHNR and CDR2 FQNEAQ (reference sequence). Here the CDR3 DNA reads TGTGCCAGCAGCCACATCGATGAGCAGTTCTTC. Its translation is CASSHIDEQFF.

The chain recombines TRBV4-3 with TRBJ2-1; D is ambiguous. CDR1 and CDR2 (germline): LGHNA, YSLEER. This CDR3 has 14 residues. Trimming took 0 bases from V and 9 from J, leaving 12 bases between them. This chain's CDR3 is CASSQDGPRGEQFF. The CDR3 nucleotides are TGCGCCAGCAGCCAAGATGGGCCTCGAGGTGAGCAGTTCTTC.

In this sample, this clonotype turned up many times. The V gene is TRBV12-3 or TRBV12-4, the J gene TRBJ1-2, with D tentatively TRBD1 (5 bases). The CDR3 spans 16 residues. V was shortened by 6 bases and J by 5 bases, with 22 bases between the two germline ends. The CDR3 sequence is CASRIDSWNPGYGYTF. The CDR3 coding sequence is TGTGCCAGCAGGATCGACTCTTGGAACCCAGGGTATGGCTACACCTTC.